This entry lists 22 T cell receptor beta chains sequenced from one sample in a study of regulatory T cells in long-lasting Graves disease. Time point reported: newly diagnosed GD, antithyroid drugs for less than 3 months. The authors made the TCR library using RNA they extracted from PBMCs. For TCR beta, libraries came from iRepertoire HTBI primers and Arm-PCR of CDR3 regions. TCRdb redid the calling of the multiplex PCR reads with MiXCR, one entry per CDR3 protein. The sample gives 400,000 to 500,000 distinct CDR3 sequences, roughly 15% of which show up once; roughly 10% is in the top ten. These data were likewise used in another study, on T cells in Graves' hyperthyroidism and ophthalmopathy.

The specimen comprised peripheral blood mononuclear cells (PBMCs), sampled at new diagnosis, from a patient treated with antithyroid drugs. The receptor source for this set is a woman aged 25 to 39 with Graves disease.

This clonotype showed up many times. CDR3 nucleotides: TGTGCCAGCAGTTACACAGAATACACTGAAGCTTTCTTT. It specifies CASSYTEYTEAFF. The chain employs TRBV6-5 and TRBJ1-1; D gene ambiguous. This CDR3 comprises 13 residues. V was cut by 2 bases and J by 3 bases, with 7 bases left in between. Germline-derived CDR1 and CDR2 are MNHEY and SVGAGI.

There are many counts of this clonotype. This chain joins TRBV20-1 and TRBJ2-7; TRBD1 aligns across 7 bases. Germline CDR1 DFQATT, CDR2 SNEGSKA (reference sequence). The CDR3 sequence is 12 residues long. V shed 6 bases, J shed 6 bases, and the junction held 8 bases outside the gene matches. Written as DNA, the CDR3 is TGCAGTGCGCGACAGGGAAAGGGCGAGCAGTACTTC. Protein product: CSARQGKGEQYF.

This clonotype was picked up a small number of times. V usage is TRBV11-2 and J usage is TRBJ2-5; TRBD1 aligns across 9 bases. The CDR3 sequence is 14 residues long. The V gene end was trimmed by 3 bases and the J gene end by 5 bases; junction bases not matched to a gene: 4. Germline assignment: CDR1 SGHAT and CDR2 FQNNGV. The CDR3 spells CASSFDRGSETQYF. CDR3 sequence (DNA): TGTGCCAGCAGCTTCGACAGGGGGTCGGAGACCCAGTACTTC.

The rearrangement uses TRBV5-1 and TRBJ2-5; the D is unclear. Germline V gene lookup returns CDR1 SGHRS and CDR2 YFSETQ. The germline V and J ends were trimmed by 2 bases and 2 bases, with 13 bases remaining between them. There are 15 residues in the CDR3. The CDR3 here is CASSFLPSRQETQYF. CDR3 DNA: TGCGCCAGCAGCTTTCTACCCTCCAGACAAGAGACCCAGTACTTC.

The genes are TRBV30 and TRBJ1-3; the D is unclear. Germline V CDR1 and CDR2: GTSNPN, SVGIG (reference sequence). V lost 2 bases and J lost 2, with 10 bases in between. The CDR3 loop spans 14 amino acids. The CDR3 region has the DNA TGTGCCTGGAGTACTAGAGAGGCTGGAAACACCATATATTTT. Translation gives CAWSTREAGNTIYF.

This clonotype has just a few counts. The genes are TRBV19 and TRBJ2-1; perhaps TRBD2 as D (5 bases). With 5 bases removed from V and 6 bases from J, the gap between germline ends came to 11 bases. Germline V CDR1 and CDR2: LNHDA, SQIVND (reference sequence). This CDR3 spans 13 amino acids. In nucleotides, the CDR3 is TGTGCCAGTAGTGTGGGAGTCTCCAATGAGCAGTTCTTC. It is translated as CASSVGVSNEQFF. Together with reference TRBV19 and TRBJ2-1, the CDR3 gives the full variable domain: DGGITQSPKYLFRKEGQNVTLSCEQNLNHDAMYWYRQDPGQGLRLIYYSQIVNDFQKGDIAEGYSVSREKKESFPLTVTSAQKNPTAFYLCASSVGVSNEQFFGPGTRLTVL.

The chain is built from TRBV29-1 and TRBJ1-2; weak D call: TRBD1 (6 bases). The CDR3 extends over 13 amino acids. Germline loops: CDR1 SQVTM, CDR2 ANQGSEA. Trimming took 3 bases from V and 6 from J, leaving 14 bases between them. CDR3 DNA sequence: TGCAGCGTTGAGGCAGGGGAGGTTAATGGCTACACCTTC. This encodes CSVEAGEVNGYTF. Full variable domain (rest looked up from reference TRBV29-1 and TRBJ1-2): SAVISQKPSRDICQRGTSLTIQCQVDSQVTMMFWYRQQPGQSLTLIATANQGSEATYESGFVIDKFPISRPNLTFSTLTVSNMSPEDSSIYLCSVEAGEVNGYTFGSGTRLTVV.

There are many counts of this clonotype. The V call is TRBV20-1, the J call TRBJ2-7; 8 bases fit TRBD2. CDR1 is DFQATT and CDR2 is SNEGSKA in the germline V gene (reference sequence). The CDR3 covers 14 residues. Trimming removed 6 bases from V and 2 bases from J; junction bases left unmatched: 9. CDR3 amino acids: CSALGDSGAYEQYF. The CDR3 region has the DNA TGCAGTGCCCTTGGGGATAGCGGGGCCTACGAGCAGTACTTC.

This chain uses TRBV6-7 with TRBJ2-7, with TRBD1 matching over 7 bases. TRBV6-7 has ORF status, its function being uncertain. V shed 1 base and J 4 bases; nucleotides not matched to a gene: 13. This CDR3 is 17 amino acids long. Here the CDR3 reads CASSYYTTGDASYEQYF. The CDR3 region has the DNA TGTGCCAGCAGTTACTATACCACAGGGGACGCGTCTTACGAGCAGTACTTC.

The sample holds a few counts of this clonotype. The V gene is TRBV3-1, the J gene TRBJ1-3, with unresolved D. Germline-derived CDR1 and CDR2 are LGHDT and YNNKEL (reference sequence). The CDR3 runs to 14 residues. The V end was cut by 1 base, the J end by 3 bases, with 7 bases between. The CDR3 DNA reads as TGTGCCAGCAGCCAAGGTTATCTTGGAAACACCATATATTTT. This encodes CASSQGYLGNTIYF. The full variable domain, completed using reference TRBV3-1 and TRBJ1-3, is DTAVSQTPKYLVTQMGNDKSIKCEQNLGHDTMYWYKQDSKKFLKIMFSYNNKELIINETVPNRFSPKSPDKAHLNLHINSLELGDSAVYFCASSQGYLGNTIYFGEGSWLTVV.

The CDR3 here is CASSYPNLAGRITNTGELFF. In DNA form, the CDR3 reads TGTGCCAGCAGTTACCCCAACCTCGCAGGGAGGATAACGAACACCGGGGAGCTGTTTTTT. V usage is TRBV6-4 and J usage is TRBJ2-2; D possibly corresponds to TRBD2 (6 bases). CDR3 length: 20 amino acids. CDR1 is MRHNA, CDR2 SNTAGT, per germline. Trimming cost V 5 bases and J 0 bases, with 25 bases left between them.

This clonotype was observed a few times. The chain employs TRBV27 and TRBJ2-7; TRBD1 matches 8 bases. Germline CDR1 is MNHEY and CDR2 is SMNVEV (reference sequence). The ends lost 4 bases at V and 3 bases at J; junction bases unmatched: 5. CDR3 length: 14 residues. The CDR3 is CASSSGQAYYEQYF. The CDR3 nucleotides are TGTGCCAGCAGTTCGGGACAGGCTTACTACGAGCAGTACTTC.

The sample holds many counts of this clonotype. In DNA, the CDR3 is TGTGCCAGCAGTTTGTTACCTATGGCAGATAGGATGAACACTGAAGCTTTCTTT. This encodes CASSLLPMADRMNTEAFF. The chain has TRBV28 and TRBJ1-1, with unresolved D. CDR1 MDHEN and CDR2 SYDVKM come from the germline V gene. V was clipped by 3 bases and J by 0 bases, with 20 bases between them. The CDR3 sequence is 18 residues long.

This clonotype has ten or more counts. The V and J genes are TRBV2 and TRBJ2-3; perhaps TRBD1 as D (5 bases). The J call may be mistaken, given a closer DNA end match to TRBJ2-1. Germline V gene lookup returns CDR1 SNHLY and CDR2 FYNNEI. This CDR3 has 12 amino acids. CDR3 protein: CASSEARQKQFF. DNA of the CDR3: TGTGCCAGCAGTGAAGCCAGACAGAAGCAGTTCTTC.

The chain couples TRBV24-1 to TRBJ2-2; 7 positions match TRBD1. Germline-derived CDR1 and CDR2 are KGHDR and SFDVKD. V trimming: 2 bases; J trimming: 3 bases; junction bases outside the gene matches: 5. The CDR3 spans 16 residues. DNA of the CDR3: TGTGCCACCAGTGATTCACAGGGGAAGGACACCGGGGAGCTGTTTTTT. Translated: CATSDSQGKDTGELFF.

This clonotype was detected a few times. The rearrangement joins TRBV7-6 to TRBJ1-2; D is perhaps TRBD1 (5 bases). The CDR3 runs 15 residues. The V gene lost 2 bases and the J gene lost 7 bases, with 17 bases spanning the gap. Germline lookup yields CDR1 SGHVS and CDR2 FNYEAQ. The DNA for the CDR3 is TGTGCCAGCAGCTTAAGCGCGGCGGGGGTCGGTGGCTACACCTTC. Its translation: CASSLSAAGVGGYTF.

This clonotype has a handful of counts. The chain has TRBV4-1 and TRBJ2-7, with 9 positions matching TRBD2. In germline, CDR1 is MGHRA, CDR2 YSYEKL. The junction had 6 bases not matched to a gene; V was cut back by 0 bases and J by 3 bases. The CDR3 consists of 16 residues. DNA for the CDR3: TGCGCCAGCAGCCAAGATCCCGTAGCGGGAGTCTACGAGCAGTACTTC. It specifies CASSQDPVAGVYEQYF.

This clonotype was seen many times. This chain links TRBV7-8 with TRBJ2-7; TRBD1 matches at 10 bases. CDR1 and CDR2 from the germline V gene are SGHVS and FQNEAQ. The CDR3 contains 15 residues. Losses at the gene ends were 1 base for V and 6 bases for J; bases not matched to a gene: 6. CDR3 protein: CASSLVLGTGVEQYF. DNA of the CDR3: TGTGCCAGCAGCTTAGTATTAGGGACAGGGGTCGAGCAGTACTTC.

This clonotype was detected ten times or more. The chain joins TRBV27 to TRBJ2-3; 14 bases fit TRBD2. This CDR3 has 16 residues. V shed 5 bases, J shed 3 bases, and the junction held 4 bases outside the gene matches. CDR1 is MNHEY, CDR2 SMNVEV, per germline (reference sequence). The CDR3 region has the DNA TGTGCCAGCAGTCTTCGGACTAGCGGGAGGACAGATACGCAGTATTTT. This sequence encodes CASSLRTSGRTDTQYF.

This clonotype was recorded at least ten times. The chain carries TRBV11-2 and TRBJ2-1; 9 bases are a match to TRBD2. Germline V gene lookup returns CDR1 SGHAT and CDR2 FQNNGV. V was clipped by 4 bases and J by 5 bases; unmatched bases: 6. CDR3 length equals 15 residues. The CDR3 loop is CASSWRRLADNEQFF. CDR3 DNA sequence: TGTGCCAGCAGCTGGCGGCGACTAGCGGACAATGAGCAGTTCTTC. Full variable domain (missing parts from reference TRBV11-2 and TRBJ2-1): EAGVAQSPRYKIIEKRQSVAFWCNPISGHATLYWYQQILGQGPKLLIQFQNNGVVDDSQLPKDRFSAERLKGVDSTLKIQPAKLEDSAVYLCASSWRRLADNEQFFGPGTRLTVL.

This clonotype was picked up many times. The chain is built from TRBV3-1 and TRBJ2-2; D might be TRBD1 (6 bases). The CDR3 length is 15 residues. V was pared by 1 base and J by 0 bases, with 6 bases between. Germline V lookup: CDR1 LGHDT, CDR2 YNNKEL (reference sequence). DNA of the CDR3: TGTGCCAGCAGCCAAGGACAGGCGAACACCGGGGAGCTGTTTTTT. It yields the protein CASSQGQANTGELFF. The full variable domain, with the rest looked up from reference TRBV3-1 and TRBJ2-2, is DTAVSQTPKYLVTQMGNDKSIKCEQNLGHDTMYWYKQDSKKFLKIMFSYNNKELIINETVPNRFSPKSPDKAHLNLHINSLELGDSAVYFCASSQGQANTGELFFGEGSRLTVL.

This clonotype has at least ten counts. The chain has TRBV3-1 and TRBJ1-1; D is undetermined. Germline V gene lookup returns CDR1 LGHDT and CDR2 YNNKEL (reference sequence). Trimming cost V 0 bases and J 2 bases, with 7 bases left between them. This CDR3 spans 14 amino acids. This chain's CDR3 is CASSQDGFNTEAFF. Written as DNA, the CDR3 is TGTGCCAGCAGCCAAGATGGGTTCAACACTGAAGCTTTCTTT.